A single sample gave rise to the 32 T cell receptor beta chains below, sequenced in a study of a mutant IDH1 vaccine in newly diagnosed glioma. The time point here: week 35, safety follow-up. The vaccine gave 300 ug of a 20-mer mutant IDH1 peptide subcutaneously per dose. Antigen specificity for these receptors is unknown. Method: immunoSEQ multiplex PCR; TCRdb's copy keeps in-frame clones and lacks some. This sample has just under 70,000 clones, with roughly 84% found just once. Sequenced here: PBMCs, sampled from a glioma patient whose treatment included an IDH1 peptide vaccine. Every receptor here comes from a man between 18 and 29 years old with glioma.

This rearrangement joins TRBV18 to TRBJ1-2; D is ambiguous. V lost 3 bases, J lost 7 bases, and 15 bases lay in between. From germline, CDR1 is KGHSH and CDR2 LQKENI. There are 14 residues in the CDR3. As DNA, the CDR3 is TGTGCCAGCTCACCTGGACGGTCAGGAGGTGGCTACACCTTC. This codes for CASSPGRSGGGYTF.

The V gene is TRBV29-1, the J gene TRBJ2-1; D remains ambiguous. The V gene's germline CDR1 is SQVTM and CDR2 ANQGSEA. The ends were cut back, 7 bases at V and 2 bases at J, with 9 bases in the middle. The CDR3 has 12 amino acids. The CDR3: CSGRLAYNEQFF. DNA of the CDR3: TGCAGCGGCCGACTTGCCTACAATGAGCAGTTCTTC.

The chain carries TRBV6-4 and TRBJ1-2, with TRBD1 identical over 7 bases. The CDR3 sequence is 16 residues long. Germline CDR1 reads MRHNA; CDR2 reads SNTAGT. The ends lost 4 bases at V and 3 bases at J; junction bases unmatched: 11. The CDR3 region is CASSAKATGNDYGYTF. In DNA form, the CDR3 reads TGTGCCAGCAGTGCAAAAGCGACAGGGAACGACTATGGCTACACCTTC.

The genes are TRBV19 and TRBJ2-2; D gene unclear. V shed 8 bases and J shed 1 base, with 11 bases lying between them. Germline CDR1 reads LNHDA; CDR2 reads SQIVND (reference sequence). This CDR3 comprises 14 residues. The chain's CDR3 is CASRKAGNTGELFF. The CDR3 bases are TGTGCCAGTCGGAAGGCAGGGAACACCGGGGAGCTGTTTTTT.

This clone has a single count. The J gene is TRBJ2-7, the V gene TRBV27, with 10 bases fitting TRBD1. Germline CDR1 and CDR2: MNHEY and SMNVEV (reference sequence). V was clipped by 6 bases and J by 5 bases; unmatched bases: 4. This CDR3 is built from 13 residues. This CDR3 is CASRRGTGDEQYF. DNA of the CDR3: TGTGCCAGCAGAAGGGGGACAGGGGACGAGCAGTACTTC.

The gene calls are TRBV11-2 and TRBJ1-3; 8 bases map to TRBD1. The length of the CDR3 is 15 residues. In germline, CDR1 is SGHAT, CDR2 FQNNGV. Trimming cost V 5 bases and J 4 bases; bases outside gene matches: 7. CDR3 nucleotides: TGTGCCAGCAGCGCACCAGGGGGCACCGGAAACACCATATATTTT. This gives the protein CASSAPGGTGNTIYF.

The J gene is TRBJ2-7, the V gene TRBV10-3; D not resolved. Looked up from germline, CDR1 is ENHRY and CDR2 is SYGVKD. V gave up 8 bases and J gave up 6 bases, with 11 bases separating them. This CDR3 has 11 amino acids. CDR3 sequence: CAILLRGEQYF. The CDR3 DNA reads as TGTGCCATCCTCCTCCGCGGCGAGCAGTACTTC.

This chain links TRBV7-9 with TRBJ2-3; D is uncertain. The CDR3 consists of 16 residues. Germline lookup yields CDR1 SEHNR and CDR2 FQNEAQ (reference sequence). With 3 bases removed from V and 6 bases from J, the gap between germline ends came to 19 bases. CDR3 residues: CASSLLAVTHPDTQYF. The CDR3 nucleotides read TGTGCCAGCAGCTTGTTGGCGGTTACCCACCCGGATACGCAGTATTTT. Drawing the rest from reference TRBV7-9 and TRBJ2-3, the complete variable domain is DTGVSQNPRHKITKRGQNVTFRCDPISEHNRLYWYRQTLGQGPEFLTYFQNEAQLEKSRLLSDRFSAERPKGSFSTLEIQRTEQGDSAMYLCASSLLAVTHPDTQYFGPGTRLTVL.

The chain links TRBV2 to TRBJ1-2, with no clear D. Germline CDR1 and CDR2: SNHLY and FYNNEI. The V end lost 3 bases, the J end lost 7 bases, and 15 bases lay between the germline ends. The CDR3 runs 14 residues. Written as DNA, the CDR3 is TGTGCCAGCAGTGAGGTCAGAGGTCGAACTGGCTACACCTTC. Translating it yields CASSEVRGRTGYTF.

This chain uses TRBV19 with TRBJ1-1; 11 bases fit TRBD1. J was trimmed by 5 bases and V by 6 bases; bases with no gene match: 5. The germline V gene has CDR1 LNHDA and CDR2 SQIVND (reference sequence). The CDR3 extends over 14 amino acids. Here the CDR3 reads CASRPGQGATEAFF. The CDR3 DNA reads TGTGCCAGTAGACCTGGACAGGGGGCGACTGAAGCTTTCTTT.

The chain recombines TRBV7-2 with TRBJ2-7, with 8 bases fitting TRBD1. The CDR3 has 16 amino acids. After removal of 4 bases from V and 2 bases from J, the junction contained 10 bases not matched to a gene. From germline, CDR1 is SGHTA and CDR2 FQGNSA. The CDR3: CASSSPDRGRTYEQYF. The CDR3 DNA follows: TGTGCCAGCAGCTCACCTGACAGGGGAAGAACCTACGAGCAGTACTTC.

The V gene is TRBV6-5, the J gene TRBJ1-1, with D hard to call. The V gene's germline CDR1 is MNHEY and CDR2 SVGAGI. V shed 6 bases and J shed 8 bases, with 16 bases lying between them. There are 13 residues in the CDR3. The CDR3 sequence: CASRGTLHKEAFF. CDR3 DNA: TGTGCCAGCAGGGGAACGCTGCACAAGGAAGCTTTCTTT.

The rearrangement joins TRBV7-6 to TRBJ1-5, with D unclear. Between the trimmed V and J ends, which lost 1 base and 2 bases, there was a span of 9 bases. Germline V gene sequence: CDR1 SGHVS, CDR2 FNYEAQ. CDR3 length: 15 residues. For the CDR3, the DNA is TGTGCCAGCAGCTTAGACCGGGCAGGCAATCAGCCCCAGCATTTT. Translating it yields CASSLDRAGNQPQHF.

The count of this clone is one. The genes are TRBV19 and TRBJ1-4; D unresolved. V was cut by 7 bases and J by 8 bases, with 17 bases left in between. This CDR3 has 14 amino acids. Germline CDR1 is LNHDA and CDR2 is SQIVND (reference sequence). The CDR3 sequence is CASKASLVGEKLFF. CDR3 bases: TGTGCCAGTAAGGCGAGCTTGGTCGGGGAAAAACTGTTTTTT.

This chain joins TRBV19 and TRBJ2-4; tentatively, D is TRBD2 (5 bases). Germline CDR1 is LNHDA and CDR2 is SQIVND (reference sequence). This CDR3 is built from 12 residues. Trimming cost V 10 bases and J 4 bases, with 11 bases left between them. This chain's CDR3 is CATGIGKNIQYF. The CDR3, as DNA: TGTGCCACCGGGATCGGGAAAAACATTCAGTACTTC.

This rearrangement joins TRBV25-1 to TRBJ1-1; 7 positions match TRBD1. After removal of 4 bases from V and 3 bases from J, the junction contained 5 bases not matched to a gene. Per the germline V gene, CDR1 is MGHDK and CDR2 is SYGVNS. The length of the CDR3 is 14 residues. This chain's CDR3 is CASSGTGVHTEAFF. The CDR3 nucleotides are TGTGCCAGCAGTGGTACAGGGGTTCACACTGAAGCTTTCTTT.

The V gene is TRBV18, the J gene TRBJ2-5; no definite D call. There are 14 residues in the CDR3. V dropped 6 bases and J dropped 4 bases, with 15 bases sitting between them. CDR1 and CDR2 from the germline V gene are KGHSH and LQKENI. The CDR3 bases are TGTGCCAGCTCCCCGGGCCTCTCTCCAGAGACCCAGTACTTC. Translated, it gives CASSPGLSPETQYF.

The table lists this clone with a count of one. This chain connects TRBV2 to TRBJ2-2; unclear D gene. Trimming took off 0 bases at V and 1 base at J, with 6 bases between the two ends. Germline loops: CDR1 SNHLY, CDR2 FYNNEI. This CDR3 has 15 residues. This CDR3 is CASSEARVNTGELFF. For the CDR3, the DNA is TGTGCCAGCAGTGAAGCGAGAGTGAACACCGGGGAGCTGTTTTTT.

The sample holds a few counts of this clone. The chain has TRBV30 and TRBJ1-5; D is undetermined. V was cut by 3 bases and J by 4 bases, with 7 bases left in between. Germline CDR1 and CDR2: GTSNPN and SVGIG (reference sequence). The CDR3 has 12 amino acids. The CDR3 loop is CAWSGLNQPQHF. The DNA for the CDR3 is TGTGCCTGGAGCGGGTTAAATCAGCCCCAGCATTTT.

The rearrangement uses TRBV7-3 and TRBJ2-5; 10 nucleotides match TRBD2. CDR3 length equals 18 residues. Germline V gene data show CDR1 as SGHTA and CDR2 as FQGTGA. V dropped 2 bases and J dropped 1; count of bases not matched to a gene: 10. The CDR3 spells CASSLGRSGRATQETQYF. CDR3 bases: TGTGCCAGCAGCTTAGGCCGGAGCGGGAGGGCCACCCAAGAGACCCAGTACTTC.

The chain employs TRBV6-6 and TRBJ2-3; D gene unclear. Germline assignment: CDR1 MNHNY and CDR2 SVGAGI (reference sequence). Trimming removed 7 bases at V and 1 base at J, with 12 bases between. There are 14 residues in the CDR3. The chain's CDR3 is CASKAYGGTDTQYF. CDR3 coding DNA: TGTGCCAGCAAGGCTTATGGGGGCACAGATACGCAGTATTTT.

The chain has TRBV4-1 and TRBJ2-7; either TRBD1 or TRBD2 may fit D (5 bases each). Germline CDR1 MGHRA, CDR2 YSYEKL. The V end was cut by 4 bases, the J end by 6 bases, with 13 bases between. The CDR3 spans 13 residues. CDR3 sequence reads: CASSRSPGPEQYF. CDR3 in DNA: TGCGCCAGCAGCCGCAGTCCGGGGCCCGAGCAGTACTTC.

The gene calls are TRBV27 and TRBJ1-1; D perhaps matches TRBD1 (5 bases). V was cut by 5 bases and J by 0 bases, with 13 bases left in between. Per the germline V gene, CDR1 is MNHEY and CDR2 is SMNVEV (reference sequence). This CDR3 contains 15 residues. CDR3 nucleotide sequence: TGTGCCAGCAGTATACTTGCAGGGATGAACACTGAAGCTTTCTTT. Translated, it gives CASSILAGMNTEAFF.

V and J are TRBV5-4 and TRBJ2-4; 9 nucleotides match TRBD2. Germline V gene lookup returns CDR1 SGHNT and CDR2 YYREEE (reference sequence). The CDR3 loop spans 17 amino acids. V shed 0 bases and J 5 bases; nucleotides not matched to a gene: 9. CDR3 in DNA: TGTGCCAGCAGCTTGGGACCGGCGGGGGGGGACCAAAACATTCAGTACTTC. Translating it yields CASSLGPAGGDQNIQYF.

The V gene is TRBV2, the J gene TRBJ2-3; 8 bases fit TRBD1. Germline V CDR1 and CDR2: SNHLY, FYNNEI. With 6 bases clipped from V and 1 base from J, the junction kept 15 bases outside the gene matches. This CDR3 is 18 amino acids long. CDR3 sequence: CASSRPSRGQSGTDTQYF. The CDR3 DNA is TGTGCCAGCAGCCGACCTTCCAGGGGGCAGTCTGGCACAGATACGCAGTATTTT.

In DNA form, the CDR3 reads TGCAGTGCTCCAGAGAACTATGGCTACACCTTC. This translates into CSAPENYGYTF. This rearrangement joins TRBV20-1 to TRBJ1-2; D not certain. Germline loops: CDR1 DFQATT, CDR2 SNEGSKA (reference sequence). V lost 5 bases and J lost 2, with 6 bases in between. CDR3 length: 11 amino acids.

The DNA for the CDR3 is TGTGCCAGCAGCTTGGAAAGGGGGCAAAGAGGGTCCTACAATGAGCAGTTCTTC. It translates to CASSLERGQRGSYNEQFF. This sequence joins TRBV5-4 and TRBJ2-1, with TRBD1 matching over 7 bases. There are 18 residues in the CDR3. Germline V gives CDR1 SGHNT, CDR2 YYREEE (reference sequence). The trim removed 0 bases at V and 1 base at J, leaving 10 bases unmatched.

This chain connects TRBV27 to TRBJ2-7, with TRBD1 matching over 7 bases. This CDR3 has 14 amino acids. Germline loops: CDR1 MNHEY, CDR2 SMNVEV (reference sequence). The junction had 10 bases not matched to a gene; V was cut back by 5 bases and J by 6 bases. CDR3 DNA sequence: TGTGCCAGCAGTATAGGGTCGACAGGGCTCGAGCAGTACTTC. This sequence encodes CASSIGSTGLEQYF.

CDR3 sequence (DNA): TGTGCCAGCAGTTCGATCGGGACAGGGGGGGAAAAACTGTTTTTT. It yields the protein CASSSIGTGGEKLFF. The chain uses TRBV27 and TRBJ1-4, with 11 nucleotides matching TRBD1. The germline CDR1 and CDR2 sequences are MNHEY and SMNVEV (reference sequence). Trimming took 4 bases from V and 8 from J; bases not matched to a gene: 6. This CDR3 region has 15 residues.

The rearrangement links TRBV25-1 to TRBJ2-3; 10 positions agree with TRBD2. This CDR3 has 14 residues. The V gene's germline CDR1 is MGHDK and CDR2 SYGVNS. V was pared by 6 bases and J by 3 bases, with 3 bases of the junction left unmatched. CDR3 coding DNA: TGTGCCAGCAGCTCTAGCGGGAGTACAGATACGCAGTATTTT. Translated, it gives CASSSSGSTDTQYF.

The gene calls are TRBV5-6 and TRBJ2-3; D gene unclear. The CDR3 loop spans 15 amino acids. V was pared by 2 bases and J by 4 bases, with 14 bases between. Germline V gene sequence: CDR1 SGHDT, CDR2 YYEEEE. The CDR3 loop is CASSLLSDEADTQYF. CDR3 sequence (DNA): TGTGCCAGCAGCTTATTATCTGACGAGGCAGATACGCAGTATTTT.

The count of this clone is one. The CDR3 loop is CASRRLNGETQYF. The CDR3, as DNA: TGTGCCAGCAGAAGACTTAATGGGGAGACCCAGTACTTC. The V and J genes are TRBV27 and TRBJ2-5; D not resolved. The germline V gene encodes CDR1 MNHEY and CDR2 SMNVEV (reference sequence). The length of the CDR3 is 13 residues. V was clipped by 6 bases and J by 5 bases, with 13 bases between them.